One sample yielded the 15 T cell receptor beta chains listed below, sequenced in a study of blood T cell repertoires in COVID-19. Method: immunoSEQ multiplex PCR; TCRdb's copy keeps in-frame clones and lacks some. This table holds around 270,000 clones, around nine tenths found once. The sequenced sample was peripheral blood. These receptors were taken from a man in his forties with acute or convalescent COVID-19.

V usage is TRBV28 and J usage is TRBJ1-5; 10 bases are shared with TRBD1. Per the germline V gene, CDR1 is MDHEN and CDR2 is SYDVKM. The CDR3 consists of 14 residues. J lost 5 bases, V lost 2 bases, and 0 bases had no gene match. CDR3 DNA sequence: TGTGCCAGCAGTTTAGGGACAGGGGATCAGCCCCAGCATTTT. This sequence encodes CASSLGTGDQPQHF.

In its sample, this clone was seen once. The chain couples TRBV6-2 or TRBV6-3 to TRBJ2-1; D is ambiguous. The germline V gene encodes CDR1 MNHEY and CDR2 SVGEGT. The CDR3 consists of 17 residues. Trimming took off 4 bases at V and 4 bases at J, with 20 bases between the two ends. CDR3 in amino acids: CASSSRVPGTLYNEQFF. The CDR3 DNA reads TGTGCCAGCAGTTCCCGGGTCCCTGGCACACTTTACAATGAGCAGTTCTTC.

The CDR3 loop reads CASSRGTSGSYEQYF. The CDR3 DNA reads as TGTGCCAGCAGCCGGGGGACTAGCGGATCCTACGAGCAGTACTTC. The chain joins TRBV3-1 (or the pseudogene TRBV3-2) to TRBJ2-7, with 11 nucleotides matching TRBD2. The germline gives CDR1 LGHDT, CDR2 YNNKEL (reference sequence). This CDR3 has 15 amino acids. After removal of 4 bases from V and 1 base from J, the junction contained 3 bases not matched to a gene.

The chain combines TRBV3-1 (or the pseudogene TRBV3-2) with TRBJ1-1; D may be TRBD1 (5 bases). The CDR3 spans 15 residues. With 1 base removed from V and 5 bases from J, the gap between germline ends came to 14 bases. Germline lookup yields CDR1 LGHDT and CDR2 YNNKEL (reference sequence). In DNA, the CDR3 is TGTGCCAGCAGCCAAGTGAAGACGGCAGGGACTGAAGCTTTCTTT. Residues: CASSQVKTAGTEAFF.

This clone was seen a handful of times. The chain uses TRBV7-6 and TRBJ2-1; 10 nucleotides match TRBD2. CDR1 SGHVS and CDR2 FNYEAQ come from the germline V gene. The CDR3 sequence is 15 residues long. V gave up 5 bases and J gave up 2 bases; unmatched junction bases: 3. CDR3 residues: CASSISGGAYNEQFF. The CDR3 DNA follows: TGTGCCAGCAGCATCAGCGGGGGGGCCTACAATGAGCAGTTCTTC.

This chain uses TRBV28 with TRBJ2-7; the D gene is possibly TRBD2 (5 bases). Germline CDR1 MDHEN, CDR2 SYDVKM. Trimming took off 5 bases at V and 0 bases at J, with 8 bases between the two ends. This CDR3 contains 13 residues. CDR3 sequence (DNA): TGTGCCAGCAGTAATCGGGACTCCTACGAGCAGTACTTC. It specifies CASSNRDSYEQYF.

The V call is TRBV7-2, the J call TRBJ1-2; the match to TRBD1 covers 8 bases. The CDR3 length is 15 residues. V shed 6 bases and J 6 bases; nucleotides not matched to a gene: 12. The V gene's germline CDR1 is SGHTA and CDR2 FQGNSA. The CDR3 protein is CASSFGPDRGDGYTF. CDR3 nucleotides: TGTGCCAGCAGTTTTGGCCCCGACAGGGGAGATGGCTACACCTTC.

The rearrangement links TRBV27 to TRBJ2-7, with 7 bases that match TRBD2. This CDR3 has 16 amino acids. Trimming took 7 bases from V and 3 from J; bases not matched to a gene: 15. CDR1 and CDR2 from the germline V gene are MNHEY and SMNVEV (reference sequence). CDR3: CASKTMGGGEGYEQYF. CDR3 coding DNA: TGTGCCAGCAAAACAATGGGGGGGGGAGAAGGCTACGAGCAGTACTTC.

In this sample, this clone turned up a few times. The chain employs TRBV28 and TRBJ2-3; D perhaps matches TRBD1 (5 bases). The CDR3 sequence is 15 residues long. Per the germline V gene, CDR1 is MDHEN and CDR2 is SYDVKM. The V end lost 4 bases, the J end lost 1 base, and 12 bases lay between the germline ends. The CDR3 DNA follows: TGTGCCAGCAGTTCTTCAGGGTTGGGCACAGATACGCAGTATTTT. This translates into CASSSSGLGTDTQYF.

The genes are TRBV3-1 (or the pseudogene TRBV3-2) and TRBJ1-2; maybe TRBD1 (5 bases). Germline lookup yields CDR1 LGHDT and CDR2 YNNKEL (reference sequence). The germline V and J ends were trimmed by 1 base and 6 bases, with 15 bases remaining between them. This CDR3 comprises 15 residues. CDR3 coding DNA: TGTGCCAGCAGCCAAGGGACATTCGATCTCCATGGCTACACCTTC. Translating gives CASSQGTFDLHGYTF.

The genes are TRBV9 and TRBJ1-1; no firm D call. V lost 4 bases, J lost 0 bases, and 16 bases lay in between. The CDR3 extends over 16 amino acids. Germline CDR1 SGDLS, CDR2 YYNGEE. The CDR3 protein is CASSPLGLGMNTEAFF. The CDR3 coding sequence is TGTGCCAGCAGCCCCCTTGGGCTGGGCATGAACACTGAAGCTTTCTTT.

This chain uses TRBV25-1 with TRBJ1-5; maybe TRBD1 (5 bases). Germline CDR1 and CDR2: MGHDK and SYGVNS. The germline V and J ends were trimmed by 8 bases and 2 bases, with 16 bases remaining between them. This CDR3 comprises 15 residues. In nucleotides, the CDR3 is TGTGCCAGCGGGACGGGGGGAAGAGGCAATCAGCCCCAGCATTTT. It is translated as CASGTGGRGNQPQHF.

V usage is TRBV19 and J usage is TRBJ1-1, with D hard to call. Germline CDR1 is LNHDA and CDR2 is SQIVND (reference sequence). The CDR3 sequence is 13 residues long. V lost 1 base and J 1 base, leaving 4 bases between the germline ends. CDR3 coding DNA: TGTGCCAGTAGTATAGTCAGGAACACTGAAGCTTTCTTT. Translated, it gives CASSIVRNTEAFF.

This clone occurred once. The V call is TRBV9, the J call TRBJ1-2; 7 nucleotides line up with TRBD1. Per the germline V gene, CDR1 is SGDLS and CDR2 is YYNGEE. The length of the CDR3 is 15 residues. Trimming at V came to 3 bases and at J to 8 bases, leaving 13 bases not matched to a gene. In DNA form, the CDR3 reads TGTGCCAGCAGCGGGCCACAGGGGATGATCATGGGCTACACCTTC. Translated: CASSGPQGMIMGYTF.

The V call is TRBV19, the J call TRBJ2-5; 9 bases are a match to TRBD1. The V gene end was trimmed by 3 bases and the J gene end by 5 bases; junction bases not matched to a gene: 7. The CDR3 spans 15 residues. CDR1 LNHDA and CDR2 SQIVND come from the germline V gene (reference sequence). The CDR3 loop reads CASSISGTGWETQYF. In DNA form, the CDR3 reads TGTGCCAGTAGTATCTCCGGGACAGGGTGGGAGACCCAGTACTTC.